This entry concerns a single TCR beta chain. The sample belongs to a study of CD8 T cells in ankylosing spondylitis. TCRdb redid the calling of the 5' RACE reads with MiXCR, one entry per CDR3 protein. The sample consists of some 37,000 distinct CDR3 sequences, approximately 17% of them appearing once. The V and J ends lost 5 bases and 5 bases, in that order; junction bases with no gene match: 8. CDR1 and CDR2 (germline): MNHEY, SMNVEV (reference sequence). The CDR3 has 15 residues. This TCR derives from a male donor with ankylosing spondylitis or in good health (not recorded which). Sequencing used blood. The chain is built from TRBV27 and TRBJ2-1; TRBD2 aligns across 8 bases. In DNA, the CDR3 is TGTGCCAGCAGTGTAAGGCAGCGGGAGAACAATGAGCAGTTCTTC. Translating gives CASSVRQRENNEQFF.